These 16 T cell receptor beta chains share one sample of origin, sequenced in a study of shared clonotypes between healthy human individuals (dated by TCRdb to 2020 to 2022). To prepare the library, the immunoSEQ multiplex PCR assay was applied. Sourced from immuneACCESS, this table was stored by TCRdb with only in-frame sequences that have V and J called. A share of the clones is absent; for the studies checked, an unresolved V gene accounts for under half, and the remainder has no known explanation. The sample data list about 1 million clones, and roughly 75% of these were observed just once. The ten largest clones add up to approximately 1.5% of the sample. The sequenced sample consisted of memory CD4+ T cells sorted from blood. The cell subset or site label for this specimen denotes: CD45RA-negative fraction. The origin of the receptors is a man aged 18 to 30 in good health.

The genes are TRBV5-1 and TRBJ2-3, with TRBD1 matching over 10 bases. Germline V gene sequence: CDR1 SGHRS, CDR2 YFSETQ. CDR3 length: 15 residues. V dropped 3 bases and J dropped 5; count of bases not matched to a gene: 6. CDR3 region: CASSSGQGVGDTQYF. The CDR3 DNA follows: TGCGCCAGCAGCTCAGGACAGGGGGTAGGAGATACGCAGTATTTT.

To note about this clone: The sample contains more than one DNA sequence encoding this CDR3. This chain links TRBV5-1 with TRBJ1-5; D possibly corresponds to TRBD1 (5 bases). This CDR3 spans 15 amino acids. Germline values: CDR1 SGHRS, CDR2 YFSETQ. V lost 0 bases and J lost 0, with 7 bases in between. The CDR3 DNA is TGCGCCAGCAGCTTGGGAGGGACTAGCAATCAGCCCCAGCATTTT. Residues: CASSLGGTSNQPQHF.

This clone was seen a few times. V gene TRBV28 combines with J gene TRBJ1-2, with unresolved D. Looked up from germline, CDR1 is MDHEN and CDR2 is SYDVKM. The CDR3 spans 13 residues. Trimming took off 7 bases at V and 8 bases at J, with 17 bases between the two ends. The CDR3 spells CASTLNEGFGYTF. For the CDR3, the DNA is TGTGCCAGCACCCTAAACGAAGGGTTCGGCTACACCTTC.

The chain has TRBV29-1 and TRBJ2-5; tentative D call: TRBD1 (6 bases). The J call is in doubt because the DNA end fits TRBJ2-7 better. The CDR3 has 15 residues. Germline lookup yields CDR1 SQVTM and CDR2 ANQGSEA. In DNA form, the CDR3 reads TGCAGCGTCGCCCACAGGGACGGACCCTCCTACGAGCAGTACTTC. It codes for CSVAHRDGPSYEQYF.

This clone came up a few times. The V gene is TRBV28, the J gene TRBJ2-7, with D tentatively TRBD1 (5 bases). In germline, CDR1 is MDHEN, CDR2 SYDVKM. The germline V and J ends were trimmed by 6 bases and 1 base, with 7 bases remaining between them. The CDR3 runs 12 residues. The CDR3 region is CASRRGSYEQYF. CDR3 in DNA: TGTGCCAGCAGAAGGGGTTCCTACGAGCAGTACTTC.

The V call is TRBV5-6, the J call TRBJ1-2; D is perhaps TRBD1 (5 bases). This CDR3 spans 13 amino acids. CDR1 and CDR2 (germline): SGHDT, YYEEEE. Between the trimmed V and J ends, which lost 1 base and 4 bases, there was a span of 8 bases. DNA for the CDR3: TGTGCCAGCAGCTTGCCAGGGAGCTATGGCTACACCTTC. Translation: CASSLPGSYGYTF.

The chain combines TRBV30 with TRBJ1-3; D ambiguous. There are 15 residues in the CDR3. Germline-derived CDR1 and CDR2 are GTSNPN and SVGIG (reference sequence). V lost 0 bases to trimming and J lost 2 bases, with 11 bases between them. The CDR3: CAWSVGSSTGNTIYF. Here the CDR3 DNA reads TGTGCCTGGAGTGTTGGGTCTTCCACTGGAAACACCATATATTTT.

The chain combines TRBV11-2 with TRBJ2-7; unclear D gene. Trimming cost V 5 bases and J 0 bases, with 11 bases left between them. Germline V CDR1 and CDR2: SGHAT, FQNNGV. This CDR3 has 14 amino acids. The CDR3 DNA reads as TGTGCCAGCAGCCCGGACCGGTACTCCTACGAGCAGTACTTC. Translation: CASSPDRYSYEQYF.

In this sample, this clone turned up a few times. The sample holds other DNA sequences that translate to the same CDR3. The V gene is TRBV18, the J gene TRBJ2-5; D is ambiguous. The germline CDR1 and CDR2 sequences are KGHSH and LQKENI. Trimming removed 3 bases from V and 5 bases from J, with 10 bases in between. The CDR3 is 13 amino acids. In DNA form, the CDR3 reads TGTGCCAGCTCACCCCCTACCCGGGAGACCCAGTACTTC. As protein: CASSPPTRETQYF.

The chain recombines TRBV7-8 with TRBJ2-7; 10 bases fit TRBD1. The germline V gene has CDR1 SGHVS and CDR2 FQNEAQ. The CDR3 loop spans 15 amino acids. V lost 2 bases and J lost 7; bases outside the gene matches: 8. DNA for the CDR3: TGTGCCAGCAGCTTATACCTCGACAGGGGGCTTGAGCAGTACTTC. Its translation is CASSLYLDRGLEQYF.

CDR3 sequence (DNA): TGTGCCAGCAGCTATCTGACAGGCCCTAATGAAGCTTTCTTT. Encoded protein: CASSYLTGPNEAFF. This rearrangement joins TRBV5-4 to TRBJ1-1, with a tentative D call TRBD1 (6 bases). CDR1 and CDR2 (germline): SGHNT, YYREEE (reference sequence). The CDR3 totals 14 residues. V gave up 3 bases and J gave up 7 bases, with 16 bases separating them.

The chain joins TRBV7-9 to TRBJ2-5; D possibly uses TRBD1 or TRBD2 (5 bases each). The CDR3 has 16 amino acids. Germline CDR1 SEHNR, CDR2 FQNEAQ (reference sequence). Trimming removed 0 bases from V and 3 bases from J, with 14 bases in between. This CDR3 reads CASSLAAGGPEETQYF. The DNA for the CDR3 is TGTGCCAGCAGCTTAGCCGCTGGGGGTCCTGAAGAGACCCAGTACTTC.

The chain combines TRBV5-4 with TRBJ2-7; 9 nucleotides match TRBD1. Trimming took 4 bases from V and 5 from J; bases not matched to a gene: 7. The CDR3 length is 14 residues. Germline assignment: CDR1 SGHNT and CDR2 YYREEE (reference sequence). The CDR3 loop reads CASSHRTGVHEQYF. CDR3 sequence (DNA): TGTGCCAGCAGCCACCGGACAGGGGTCCACGAGCAGTACTTC.

The CDR3 is CASASHKAGNYEQYF. The CDR3 coding sequence is TGTGCCAGCGCATCCCATAAAGCGGGGAACTACGAGCAGTACTTC. The chain carries TRBV6-5 and TRBJ2-7; TRBD2 agrees at 7 bases. CDR3 length equals 15 residues. In germline, CDR1 is MNHEY, CDR2 SVGAGI. The junction had 13 bases not matched to a gene; V was cut back by 8 bases and J by 3 bases.

The chain combines TRBV28 with TRBJ1-3; D gene uncertain. Germline assignment: CDR1 MDHEN and CDR2 SYDVKM. The V end lost 5 bases, the J end lost 0 bases, and 17 bases lay between the germline ends. There are 17 residues in the CDR3. DNA for the CDR3: TGTGCCAGCAGTGGAGTCGACTGGGTTATCTCTGGAAACACCATATATTTT. It encodes CASSGVDWVISGNTIYF.

This sequence joins TRBV6-1 and TRBJ1-2; tentatively, D is TRBD1 (6 bases). This CDR3 has 14 residues. Trimming removed 3 bases from V and 4 bases from J, with 12 bases in between. CDR1 is MNHNS and CDR2 is SASEGT in the germline V gene. CDR3 bases: TGTGCCAGCAGTGACCCCGGCAGGGGCTATGGCTACACCTTC. Translated, it gives CASSDPGRGYGYTF.